A single sample gave rise to the 8 T cell receptor beta chains below, sequenced in a study of T cells in Graves' hyperthyroidism and ophthalmopathy. RNA transcripts yielded amplified TCR beta CDR3 regions. The HTBI primer set drove a first-round RT-PCR of the TCR CDR3. MiXCR, applied by TCRdb to the multiplex PCR reads, yields one record per CDR3 protein. The data contain over 400,000 distinct CDR3 sequences, about 22% of them seen just once; the ten biggest clones take up about 53%. Input material: blood. These receptors originate from a woman in her seventies with Graves' ophthalmopathy.

This clonotype has only a few counts. V and J are TRBV30 and TRBJ2-7, with D uncertain. Trimming shortened V by 2 bases and J by 6 bases, and 11 bases separated the two germline ends. The CDR3 is made up of 12 amino acids. Per the germline V gene, CDR1 is GTSNPN and CDR2 is SVGIG (reference sequence). CDR3 DNA: TGTGCCTGGAGTTCCGTGGGAATCGAGCAGTACTTC. It encodes CAWSSVGIEQYF.

This clonotype was found a few times. The rearrangement links TRBV19 to TRBJ2-5, with 11 bases aligning to TRBD2. V lost 4 bases, J lost 3 bases, and 7 bases stayed unmatched. CDR3 length equals 16 residues. Germline lookup yields CDR1 LNHDA and CDR2 SQIVND (reference sequence). DNA of the CDR3: TGTGCCAGTAGTACCCGGGGACTAGCGGAAGAAGAGACCCAGTACTTC. Amino acids: CASSTRGLAEEETQYF. Supplemented by reference TRBV19 and TRBJ2-5, the full variable domain reads DGGITQSPKYLFRKEGQNVTLSCEQNLNHDAMYWYRQDPGQGLRLIYYSQIVNDFQKGDIAEGYSVSREKKESFPLTVTSAQKNPTAFYLCASSTRGLAEEETQYFGPGTRLLVL.

This clonotype was seen more than once but under ten times. The chain links TRBV6-2 or TRBV6-3 to TRBJ2-4, with 7 bases fitting TRBD1. The V and J ends lost 10 bases and 7 bases, in that order; junction bases with no gene match: 13. CDR3 length equals 14 residues. Looked up from germline, CDR1 is MNHEY and CDR2 is SVGEGT. The DNA of the CDR3 is TGTGCCATAGGACAGGCCTTAACGCGCAACATTCAGTACTTC. Its translation is CAIGQALTRNIQYF.

The sample holds a few counts of this clonotype. This chain uses TRBV3-1 with TRBJ2-7; D gene unclear. The CDR3 runs 13 residues. V was shortened by 2 bases and J by 6 bases, with 11 bases between the two germline ends. CDR1 and CDR2 from the germline V gene are LGHDT and YNNKEL (reference sequence). CDR3 loop: CASSQRSLSEQYF. The DNA of the CDR3 is TGTGCCAGCAGCCAAAGGAGTTTAAGCGAGCAGTACTTC.

This clonotype was observed many times. The rearrangement uses TRBV12-3 or TRBV12-4 and TRBJ2-6, with 7 bases aligning to TRBD1. After removal of 1 base from V and 2 bases from J, the junction contained 2 bases not matched to a gene. The CDR3 has 16 amino acids. This CDR3 reads CASSLDRGAGANVLTF. Written as DNA, the CDR3 is TGTGCCAGCAGTTTAGACAGGGGAGCTGGGGCCAACGTCCTGACTTTC.

This sequence joins TRBV6-2 or TRBV6-3 and TRBJ2-4; D might be TRBD2 (7 bases). Looked up from germline, CDR1 is MNHEY and CDR2 is SVGEGT. There are 19 residues in the CDR3. V shed 0 bases and J shed 4 bases, with 22 bases lying between them. This CDR3 reads CASSYSVRRGRGIKNIQYF. CDR3 DNA: TGTGCCAGCAGTTACTCGGTTCGTCGGGGGAGGGGGATAAAAAACATTCAGTACTTC.

Of note for this clonotype: A much larger clone differs by one base, so this may be a read error. This sequence joins TRBV2 and TRBJ2-1; 8 bases line up with TRBD2. Germline V lookup: CDR1 SNHLY, CDR2 FYNNEI. With 6 bases clipped from V and 7 bases from J, the junction kept 11 bases outside the gene matches. The CDR3 is made up of 15 amino acids. This CDR3 is CASRLGLESGNEQFF. The DNA of the CDR3 is TGTGCCAGCAGGCTGGGACTAGAGTCTGGGAATGAGCAGTTCTTC.

This clonotype was seen more than once but under ten times. This chain links TRBV20-1 with TRBJ2-7; tentatively, D is TRBD2 (6 bases). This CDR3 is built from 16 residues. The V end was cut by 0 bases, the J end by 2 bases, with 17 bases between. Germline lookup yields CDR1 DFQATT and CDR2 SNEGSKA (reference sequence). The CDR3: CSARDGGKGLTYEQYF. The DNA for the CDR3 is TGCAGTGCTAGAGATGGGGGGAAAGGACTTACCTACGAGCAGTACTTC.